This T cell receptor (beta chain) is from a study of shared clonotypes between healthy human individuals. In the original workflow: Without quality scores, immunoSEQ junctional reads could not be filtered like full-length reads. Measured with immunoSEQ multiplex PCR; TCRdb has only the in-frame clones, and not every one. That table is the source of V, J and clone size, and D and trimming were worked out from the DNA. The sample lists 450,000 to 500,000 clones, 70% to 80% occurring once. The CDR3 runs to 14 residues. The J segment lost 7 bases and the V segment lost 5 bases, leaving 11 bases of the junction unmatched. Germline loops: CDR1 SQVTM, CDR2 ANQGSEA.

V gene TRBV29-1 combines with J gene TRBJ2-7; the match to TRBD1 covers 10 bases. The sample consisted of PBMCs. This clonotype originated in a middle-aged woman in good health. Some clones in this sample may be carry-over from other donors' samples. The CDR3 is CSVHWDRGSGEQYF. CDR3 sequence (DNA): TGCAGCGTTCATTGGGACAGGGGAAGTGGTGAGCAGTACTTC.